These 28 T cell receptor beta chains were all obtained from the same sample, sequenced in a study of T cell responses to AZD1222 COVID-19 vaccine. Using immunoSEQ multiplex PCR, the repertoire was profiled, and TCRdb retains in-frame clones only, with some absent. The data show around 150,000 clones, with over 85% seen just once and more than 4.5% held by the top ten. The sequenced sample was peripheral blood, obtained on day 0 of AZD1222 vaccination. These receptor sequences come from an adult in good health.

The rearrangement joins TRBV5-1 to TRBJ2-5; weak D call: TRBD1 (6 bases). Germline CDR1 reads SGHRS; CDR2 reads YFSETQ. Trimming shortened V by 5 bases and J by 0 bases, and 17 bases separated the two germline ends. This CDR3 has 16 amino acids. The CDR3 sequence is CASSLFGQPNQETQYF. The CDR3, as DNA: TGCGCCAGCAGTCTTTTTGGACAGCCAAACCAAGAGACCCAGTACTTC.

The gene calls are TRBV14 and TRBJ2-1; weak D call: TRBD2 (6 bases). From germline, CDR1 is SGHDN and CDR2 FVKESK. V lost 5 bases and J lost 1, with 9 bases in between. The CDR3 consists of 14 residues. The CDR3 DNA follows: TGTGCCAGCAGCTTCCGGGAGTCCTACAATGAGCAGTTCTTC. Translation: CASSFRESYNEQFF.

V gene TRBV5-4 combines with J gene TRBJ2-5, with D maybe TRBD2 (6 bases). Trimming pared 4 bases from V and 0 bases from J, leaving 10 bases between. The germline V gene has CDR1 SGHNT and CDR2 YYREEE (reference sequence). The CDR3 consists of 14 residues. CDR3 DNA: TGTGCCAGCAGCCGGGACTCGTACCAAGAGACCCAGTACTTC. Encoded protein: CASSRDSYQETQYF.

The rearrangement joins TRBV14 to TRBJ2-7; TRBD1 might be the D (5 bases). The CDR3 runs to 15 residues. The germline V gene encodes CDR1 SGHDN and CDR2 FVKESK. Trimming stripped 2 bases from V and 3 bases from J, with 14 bases between. The CDR3 nucleotides read TGTGCCAGCAGCCAAAGTTCAGGGTCCAACTACGAGCAGTACTTC. Its protein is CASSQSSGSNYEQYF.

This clone was seen just once. The chain employs TRBV6-5 and TRBJ2-3; D is unresolved. Germline CDR1 is MNHEY and CDR2 is SVGAGI. This CDR3 has 14 residues. V was pared by 8 bases and J by 2 bases, with 14 bases between. For the CDR3, the DNA is TGTGCCAGCCGCCCGTGGCAGCCCACAGATACGCAGTATTTT. It codes for CASRPWQPTDTQYF.

The rearrangement links TRBV18 to TRBJ2-7; D remains unclear. CDR1 KGHSH and CDR2 LQKENI come from the germline V gene. V was cut by 0 bases and J by 6 bases, with 6 bases left in between. The CDR3 length is 12 residues. This CDR3 is CASSPPIGEQYF. Written as DNA, the CDR3 is TGTGCCAGCTCACCACCGATTGGCGAGCAGTACTTC.

The chain recombines TRBV7-2 with TRBJ1-4; D is possibly TRBD1 (6 bases). Trimming pared 3 bases from V and 6 bases from J, leaving 11 bases between. The CDR3 sequence is 14 residues long. Germline V gives CDR1 SGHTA, CDR2 FQGNSA. The DNA of the CDR3 is TGTGCCAGCAGCTTGGCCAGGGGAGATGAAAAACTGTTTTTT. It specifies CASSLARGDEKLFF.

The rearrangement links TRBV28 to TRBJ1-2; TRBD1 might be the D (6 bases). Trimming took 5 bases from V and 4 from J, leaving 14 bases between them. Germline values: CDR1 MDHEN, CDR2 SYDVKM. The CDR3 covers 14 residues. The CDR3 loop reads CASSTTEGGYGYTF. The CDR3 DNA sequence: TGTGCCAGCAGTACCACCGAAGGGGGCTATGGCTACACCTTC.

The chain carries TRBV28 and TRBJ1-4; perhaps TRBD1 as D (6 bases). This CDR3 contains 19 residues. Trimming took off 3 bases at V and 0 bases at J, with 20 bases between the two ends. The germline gives CDR1 MDHEN, CDR2 SYDVKM. In nucleotides, the CDR3 is TGTGCCAGCAGTTTCCGCCGGTCGGGGGGGGCGGCAACTAATGAAAAACTGTTTTTT. This sequence encodes CASSFRRSGGAATNEKLFF. The full variable domain, completed using reference TRBV28 and TRBJ1-4, is DVKVTQSSRYLVKRTGEKVFLECVQDMDHENMFWYRQDPGLGLRLIYFSYDVKMKEKGDIPEGYSVSREKKERFSLILESASTNQTSMYLCASSFRRSGGAATNEKLFFGSGTQLSVL.

This clone came up once. J is TRBJ1-1 and V is TRBV10-3, with D maybe TRBD1 (5 bases). Trimming took off 3 bases at V and 4 bases at J, with 15 bases between the two ends. The germline gives CDR1 ENHRY, CDR2 SYGVKD. The CDR3 contains 15 residues. This chain's CDR3 is CAISESSAGRTEAFF. The CDR3 DNA reads as TGTGCCATCAGTGAAAGTTCGGCAGGGCGCACTGAAGCTTTCTTT.

Worth noting for this clone: Additional DNA sequences in this sample encode the identical CDR3. The chain is built from TRBV12-3 or TRBV12-4 and TRBJ1-1; TRBD1 matches 9 bases. J was trimmed by 3 bases and V by 5 bases; bases with no gene match: 1. CDR3 length: 13 amino acids. The CDR3 sequence: CASSRTGDTEAFF. The DNA for the CDR3 is TGTGCCAGCAGTAGGACAGGGGACACTGAAGCTTTCTTT.

This clone was found once. The V call is TRBV6-1, the J call TRBJ2-7; 7 bases line up with TRBD1. Per germline, CDR1 MNHNS and CDR2 SASEGT. The CDR3 is 13 residues long. J gave up 6 bases and V 3 bases, and 5 bases lay outside the gene matches. In DNA form, the CDR3 reads TGTGCCAGCAGTGACGCGGACAGGATCGAGCAGTACTTC. It yields the protein CASSDADRIEQYF.

The chain couples TRBV6-6 to TRBJ2-5, with a weak D call TRBD2 (5 bases). Germline CDR1 reads MNHNY; CDR2 reads SVGAGI (reference sequence). There are 14 residues in the CDR3. V was clipped by 4 bases and J by 5 bases, with 14 bases between them. The chain's CDR3 is CASSFSGSGETQYF. DNA of the CDR3: TGTGCCAGCAGTTTTTCCGGATCGGGGGAGACCCAGTACTTC.

V is TRBV5-8 and J is TRBJ2-1; 15 bases agree with TRBD2. There are 15 residues in the CDR3. Germline lookup yields CDR1 SGHTS and CDR2 YDEGEE. Trimming at V came to 3 bases and at J to 7 bases, leaving 2 bases not matched to a gene. CDR3: CASSWGTSGGNEQFF. The CDR3 DNA sequence: TGTGCCAGCAGCTGGGGGACTAGCGGGGGGAATGAGCAGTTCTTC.

This sequence joins TRBV19 and TRBJ2-3; D might be TRBD1 (5 bases). Germline loops: CDR1 LNHDA, CDR2 SQIVND (reference sequence). V lost 4 bases and J 7 bases, leaving 12 bases between the germline ends. This CDR3 region has 13 residues. DNA of the CDR3: TGTGCCAGTAGTACAACTGACAGAAATACGCAGTATTTT. This codes for CASSTTDRNTQYF.

The V call is TRBV6-6, the J call TRBJ2-7; 10 bases are a match to TRBD1. The germline gives CDR1 MNHNY, CDR2 SVGAGI (reference sequence). The length of the CDR3 is 16 residues. V dropped 0 bases and J dropped 0; count of bases not matched to a gene: 2. The CDR3 DNA reads TGTGCCAGCAGTTACTCCGGGACAGGGGCCTCCTACGAGCAGTACTTC. This translates into CASSYSGTGASYEQYF.

This chain uses TRBV2 with TRBJ1-2, with 7 bases that match TRBD1. CDR3 length equals 12 residues. Germline CDR1 is SNHLY and CDR2 is FYNNEI. The J segment lost 5 bases and the V segment lost 6 bases, leaving 3 bases of the junction unmatched. DNA for the CDR3: TGTGCCAGCAGCGGGGACAGATATGGCTACACCTTC. It encodes CASSGDRYGYTF.

The V call is TRBV7-8, the J call TRBJ1-4, with D maybe TRBD1 (6 bases). The CDR3 runs to 16 residues. Trimming took 5 bases from V and 5 from J, leaving 18 bases between them. Per germline, CDR1 SGHVS and CDR2 FQNEAQ. The CDR3 DNA reads as TGTGCCAGCAGCCGCGGGTGGCAGGGGCTCAATGAAAAACTGTTTTTT. This sequence encodes CASSRGWQGLNEKLFF.

The chain links TRBV5-1 to TRBJ2-2, with unresolved D. There are 15 residues in the CDR3. Germline CDR1 reads SGHRS; CDR2 reads YFSETQ. The ends were cut back, 0 bases at V and 1 base at J, with 7 bases in the middle. The CDR3: CASSLATGNTGELFF. The CDR3 nucleotides are TGCGCCAGCAGCTTGGCCACGGGGAACACCGGGGAGCTGTTTTTT.

This chain links TRBV11-2 with TRBJ2-7; D possibly corresponds to TRBD2 (6 bases). This CDR3 has 16 residues. Germline CDR1 reads SGHAT; CDR2 reads FQNNGV. V dropped 4 bases and J dropped 2 bases, with 18 bases sitting between them. CDR3 sequence (DNA): TGTGCCAGCAGCTCTTACCGGGGGACGGAGACCTACGAGCAGTACTTC. Its protein is CASSSYRGTETYEQYF. The full variable domain, its missing parts supplied by reference TRBV11-2 and TRBJ2-7, is EAGVAQSPRYKIIEKRQSVAFWCNPISGHATLYWYQQILGQGPKLLIQFQNNGVVDDSQLPKDRFSAERLKGVDSTLKIQPAKLEDSAVYLCASSSYRGTETYEQYFGPGTRLTVT.

The V call is TRBV9, the J call TRBJ2-1, with 8 bases fitting TRBD1. Germline V gives CDR1 SGDLS, CDR2 YYNGEE. With 3 bases clipped from V and 3 bases from J, the junction kept 8 bases outside the gene matches. This CDR3 has 16 amino acids. The CDR3 reads CASSASGGQGYNEQFF. The CDR3 nucleotides read TGTGCCAGCAGCGCCTCAGGGGGCCAAGGCTACAATGAGCAGTTCTTC.

The chain joins TRBV11-3 to TRBJ1-6; D remains ambiguous. The CDR3 length is 14 residues. Trimming removed 0 bases at V and 3 bases at J, with 3 bases between. The germline gives CDR1 SGHNT, CDR2 YENEEA. CDR3 loop: CASSLDSYNSPLHF. CDR3 in DNA: TGTGCCAGCAGCTTAGACAGCTATAATTCACCCCTCCACTTT.

V usage is TRBV7-8 and J usage is TRBJ2-3; no clear D gene. Germline V CDR1 and CDR2: SGHVS, FQNEAQ. There are 12 residues in the CDR3. Trimming took off 5 bases at V and 6 bases at J, with 9 bases between the two ends. The CDR3 loop is CASSPAGDTQYF. The CDR3 coding sequence is TGTGCCAGCAGCCCAGCCGGGGATACGCAGTATTTT.

The gene calls are TRBV5-4 and TRBJ1-4, with D possibly being TRBD1 (5 bases). This CDR3 is 14 amino acids long. Germline CDR1 and CDR2: SGHNT and YYREEE (reference sequence). V lost 4 bases to trimming and J lost 5 bases, with 12 bases between them. The CDR3 region has the DNA TGTGCCAGCAGCCCCCAACAGGAGAATGAAAAACTGTTTTTT. Encoded protein: CASSPQQENEKLFF.

V is TRBV5-1 and J is TRBJ2-7; possible D gene TRBD2, 7 bases. CDR1 and CDR2 from the germline V gene are SGHRS and YFSETQ. Deletions cut 0 bases from V and 0 bases from J, with 13 bases between. The CDR3 contains 16 residues. In DNA form, the CDR3 reads TGCGCCAGCAGCTTGGTTGGGGGGGCGATCTCCTACGAGCAGTACTTC. Translation: CASSLVGGAISYEQYF.

The V and J genes are TRBV10-3 and TRBJ1-3; no clear D gene. Germline V gene lookup returns CDR1 ENHRY and CDR2 SYGVKD. Trimming shortened V by 5 bases and J by 4 bases, and 12 bases separated the two germline ends. The CDR3 sequence is 14 residues long. CDR3 in amino acids: CAISSGEIGNTIYF. The CDR3 nucleotides are TGTGCCATCAGTTCGGGAGAGATCGGAAACACCATATATTTT.

The chain recombines TRBV3-1 (or the pseudogene TRBV3-2) with TRBJ2-7, with unresolved D. The CDR3 totals 13 residues. V shed 2 bases and J shed 6 bases, with 11 bases lying between them. The V gene's germline CDR1 is LGHDT and CDR2 YNNKEL (reference sequence). CDR3 DNA sequence: TGTGCCAGCAGCCAAATGGGGTTCGGCGAGCAGTACTTC. This translates into CASSQMGFGEQYF.

This clone showed up just a few times. The chain has TRBV7-9 and TRBJ2-1; D is perhaps TRBD2 (5 bases). The germline V and J ends were trimmed by 3 bases and 0 bases, with 6 bases remaining between them. The length of the CDR3 is 14 residues. CDR1 and CDR2 (germline): SEHNR, FQNEAQ (reference sequence). The CDR3 sequence: CASSLGSSYNEQFF. Here the CDR3 DNA reads TGTGCCAGCAGCTTGGGGAGCTCCTACAATGAGCAGTTCTTC.